The 15 T cell receptor beta chains in this list originate from one sample, sequenced in a study of blood T cell repertoires in COVID-19. Repertoires were generated with immunoSEQ multiplex PCR, while TCRdb's copy carries only in-frame clones and drops some. In the table there are over 350,000 clones, around 87% of which are singletons. The sequencing sample was made of PBMCs or T cells enriched from blood (not recorded which). The receptors originated from a woman between 45 and 60 years old who had recovered from COVID-19.

The genes are TRBV27 and TRBJ2-1; unclear D gene. The length of the CDR3 is 15 residues. Germline V CDR1 and CDR2: MNHEY, SMNVEV (reference sequence). V was clipped by 6 bases and J by 0 bases, with 12 bases between them. CDR3 amino acids: CASRREVLSYNEQFF. CDR3 DNA sequence: TGTGCCAGCAGACGAGAGGTTCTCTCCTACAATGAGCAGTTCTTC.

The CDR3 spells CASTSAYSNQPQHF. CDR3 nucleotides: TGTGCCAGCACCTCTGCGTATAGCAATCAGCCCCAGCATTTT. The chain combines TRBV28 with TRBJ1-5, with D unresolved. The CDR3 spans 14 residues. Germline V gene lookup returns CDR1 MDHEN and CDR2 SYDVKM. V gave up 7 bases and J gave up 0 bases, with 10 bases separating them. Using reference TRBV28 and TRBJ1-5 for the parts outside the CDR3, the full variable domain is DVKVTQSSRYLVKRTGEKVFLECVQDMDHENMFWYRQDPGLGLRLIYFSYDVKMKEKGDIPEGYSVSREKKERFSLILESASTNQTSMYLCASTSAYSNQPQHFGDGTRLSIL.

The V and J genes are TRBV7-9 and TRBJ2-2, with TRBD2 identical over 8 bases. This CDR3 has 16 amino acids. V dropped 8 bases and J dropped 4; count of bases not matched to a gene: 12. Germline lookup yields CDR1 SEHNR and CDR2 FQNEAQ (reference sequence). The CDR3 here is CASRTSGRGGTGELFF. CDR3 nucleotides: TGTGCCAGCCGCACCTCCGGGAGGGGAGGCACCGGGGAGCTGTTTTTT. Using reference TRBV7-9 and TRBJ2-2 for the parts outside the CDR3, the full variable domain is DTGVSQNPRHKITKRGQNVTFRCDPISEHNRLYWYRQTLGQGPEFLTYFQNEAQLEKSRLLSDRFSAERPKGSFSTLEIQRTEQGDSAMYLCASRTSGRGGTGELFFGEGSRLTVL.

The chain recombines TRBV5-1 with TRBJ1-2; TRBD1 matches at 7 bases. Germline trimming cut 4 bases from V and 1 base from J; bases unmatched to any gene: 4. This CDR3 has 14 residues. From germline, CDR1 is SGHRS and CDR2 YFSETQ. The CDR3 sequence: CASSAGQHNYGYTF. As DNA, the CDR3 is TGCGCCAGCAGCGCGGGACAGCATAACTATGGCTACACCTTC.

The CDR3 spells CASSTSGGSGSYEQYF. CDR3 DNA sequence: TGTGCCAGTAGTACCTCAGGGGGCTCGGGGTCCTACGAGCAGTACTTC. V is TRBV19 and J is TRBJ2-7; 8 bases match TRBD1. The CDR3 has 16 residues. V shed 4 bases and J 1 base; nucleotides not matched to a gene: 9. CDR1 LNHDA and CDR2 SQIVND come from the germline V gene (reference sequence). The full variable domain, its missing parts supplied by reference TRBV19 and TRBJ2-7, is DGGITQSPKYLFRKEGQNVTLSCEQNLNHDAMYWYRQDPGQGLRLIYYSQIVNDFQKGDIAEGYSVSREKKESFPLTVTSAQKNPTAFYLCASSTSGGSGSYEQYFGPGTRLTVT.

This clone came up once. The chain joins TRBV2 to TRBJ2-7, with 10 bases identical to TRBD1. Germline V gene sequence: CDR1 SNHLY, CDR2 FYNNEI. The CDR3 has 14 amino acids. Unmatched junction bases numbered 9, after V lost 8 bases and J lost 5 bases. The CDR3 sequence is CASLGGQGFDEQYF. In nucleotides, the CDR3 is TGTGCCAGCCTAGGGGGACAGGGGTTCGACGAGCAGTACTTC.

This chain links TRBV21-1 with TRBJ1-4. TRBV21-1 is recorded as a pseudogene. CDR3 length equals 19 residues. CDR3 nucleotide sequence: TGTGCCAGCAGCAAAGTGGCCCTCCCCCCGGGGTCGAAAGGGGAAAAACTGTTTTTT. Amino acids: CASSKVALPPGSKGEKLFF.

The V gene is TRBV28, the J gene TRBJ1-6; TRBD1 matches 10 bases. The CDR3 is 14 residues long. Unmatched junction bases numbered 6, after V lost 8 bases and J lost 8 bases. The germline gives CDR1 MDHEN, CDR2 SYDVKM. CDR3 in DNA: TGTGCCAGCGGTGGGACAGGGGATCATTCACCCCTCCACTTT. Protein: CASGGTGDHSPLHF. Filled out from reference TRBV28 and TRBJ1-6, the complete variable domain reads DVKVTQSSRYLVKRTGEKVFLECVQDMDHENMFWYRQDPGLGLRLIYFSYDVKMKEKGDIPEGYSVSREKKERFSLILESASTNQTSMYLCASGGTGDHSPLHFGNGTRLTVT.

The chain couples TRBV5-1 to TRBJ1-1; a possible D gene is TRBD1 (5 bases). V lost 7 bases and J lost 4, with 14 bases in between. Germline V gene lookup returns CDR1 SGHRS and CDR2 YFSETQ. The CDR3 totals 13 residues. CDR3 in amino acids: CASQSGGGTEAFF. The DNA of the CDR3 is TGCGCCAGCCAGTCGGGGGGTGGCACTGAAGCTTTCTTT.

The rearrangement links TRBV6-2 or TRBV6-3 to TRBJ1-1; tentative D call: TRBD1 (6 bases). V gave up 0 bases and J gave up 3 bases, with 20 bases separating them. Per germline, CDR1 MNHEY and CDR2 SVGEGT. The CDR3 is made up of 18 amino acids. This chain's CDR3 is CASSYSMRGADPYTEAFF. CDR3 DNA: TGTGCCAGCAGTTACTCAATGCGGGGGGCCGACCCATACACTGAAGCTTTCTTT.

In its sample, this clone was seen many times. The V call is TRBV4-2, the J call TRBJ2-5; perhaps TRBD1 as D (6 bases). The CDR3 spans 15 residues. V gave up 3 bases and J gave up 5 bases, with 16 bases separating them. From germline, CDR1 is LGHNA and CDR2 YNFKEQ. The CDR3 DNA follows: TGTGCCAGCAGCCAGGGTGGGGGCGATTCCGAGACCCAGTACTTC. Its protein product is CASSQGGGDSETQYF.

J is TRBJ2-7 and V is TRBV5-1; possible D gene TRBD1, 6 bases. This CDR3 contains 14 residues. The V gene's germline CDR1 is SGHRS and CDR2 YFSETQ. V shed 6 bases and J shed 3 bases, with 16 bases lying between them. The CDR3 reads CASNVGTRVYEQYF. CDR3 nucleotide sequence: TGCGCCAGCAACGTGGGGACACGGGTCTACGAGCAGTACTTC.

CDR3 protein: CASSRRDRGISSGNTIYF. CDR3 sequence (DNA): TGCGCCAGCAGCCGCCGGGACAGGGGGATTAGCTCTGGAAACACCATATATTTT. The chain links TRBV5-1 to TRBJ1-3; TRBD1 matches 11 bases. The V gene's germline CDR1 is SGHRS and CDR2 YFSETQ. Trimming took 4 bases from V and 0 from J; bases not matched to a gene: 9. The CDR3 is 18 residues long.

The chain links TRBV24-1 to TRBJ2-2; 8 bases fit TRBD1. V shed 3 bases, J shed 1 base, and the junction held 3 bases outside the gene matches. CDR1 is KGHDR, CDR2 SFDVKD, per germline. This CDR3 contains 16 residues. CDR3 bases: TGTGCCACCAGTGATGCCGGGACAGGGAACACCGGGGAGCTGTTTTTT. Its translation: CATSDAGTGNTGELFF.

The V gene is TRBV3-1 (or the pseudogene TRBV3-2), the J gene TRBJ2-3, with a weak D call TRBD2 (6 bases). This CDR3 spans 12 amino acids. Trimming took 4 bases from V and 11 from J, leaving 13 bases between them. Germline V gene data show CDR1 as LGHDT and CDR2 as YNNKEL (reference sequence). The CDR3 nucleotides read TGTGCCAGCAGCCTATGGAGGGGCGAGCAGTATTTT. Protein product: CASSLWRGEQYF.